The 13 T cell receptor beta chains below were found in one sample sequenced in a study of blood T cell repertoires in COVID-19. The assay was immunoSEQ multiplex PCR, and TCRdb's table has in-frame clones only and misses some. The sample shows approximately 87,000 clones, about 89% of them seen only once. Specimen: peripheral blood. These receptors originate from a man between 65 and 85 years old with active or convalescent COVID-19.

J is TRBJ2-1 and V is TRBV2; 8 positions agree with TRBD1. J gave up 3 bases and V 8 bases, and 3 bases lay outside the gene matches. This CDR3 has 13 amino acids. Germline V gene lookup returns CDR1 SNHLY and CDR2 FYNNEI. This chain's CDR3 is CASHGQGYNEQFF. The CDR3 coding sequence is TGTGCCAGCCACGGACAGGGCTACAATGAGCAGTTCTTC.

Worth noting for this clone: This specimen includes other DNA sequences encoding the same CDR3. V gene TRBV6-5 combines with J gene TRBJ1-2; TRBD1 matches 8 bases. This CDR3 has 15 amino acids. Unmatched junction bases numbered 8, after V lost 0 bases and J lost 8 bases. Germline V gives CDR1 MNHEY, CDR2 SVGAGI. The CDR3 DNA follows: TGTGCCAGCAGTTACTCGGGCAGGGGGCGGGGGGGCTACACCTTC. Translation: CASSYSGRGRGGYTF.

About this clone: Other DNA sequences in the sample encode the same CDR3. This chain links TRBV6-5 with TRBJ2-7; D is uncertain. V was shortened by 0 bases and J by 0 bases, with 3 bases between the two germline ends. The V gene's germline CDR1 is MNHEY and CDR2 SVGAGI. CDR3 length: 13 amino acids. The CDR3: CASSYSYSYEQYF. For the CDR3, the DNA is TGTGCCAGCAGTTACTCTTACTCCTACGAGCAGTACTTC.

This clone was seen more than once but under ten times. This chain joins TRBV6-2 or TRBV6-3 and TRBJ1-3; 8 bases agree with TRBD1. The germline V gene has CDR1 MNHEY and CDR2 SVGEGT. The length of the CDR3 is 16 residues. V shed 0 bases and J 3 bases; nucleotides not matched to a gene: 4. The CDR3 coding sequence is TGTGCCAGCAGTTACTCGAGACAGGGGTATGGAAACACCATATATTTT. This codes for CASSYSRQGYGNTIYF.

The gene calls are TRBV13 and TRBJ2-7; D gene ambiguous. Trimming took 5 bases from V and 7 from J, leaving 15 bases between them. The CDR3 is 13 residues long. Germline V gene lookup returns CDR1 PRHDT and CDR2 FYEKMQ (reference sequence). The CDR3 nucleotides read TGTGCCAGCAGCCTCCGGTTCGGCGGTGAGCAGTACTTC. Translating gives CASSLRFGGEQYF.

V is TRBV6-5 and J is TRBJ2-1, with a weak D call TRBD2 (7 bases). The CDR3 consists of 12 residues. The germline V and J ends were trimmed by 8 bases and 9 bases, with 14 bases remaining between them. Per the germline V gene, CDR1 is MNHEY and CDR2 is SVGAGI. The CDR3 DNA is TGTGCCAGCGGACTAGGGGGGGGTGAGCAGTTCTTC. Protein: CASGLGGGEQFF.

This sequence joins TRBV19 and TRBJ1-6; weak D call: TRBD1 (6 bases). The V end lost 6 bases, the J end lost 7 bases, and 16 bases lay between the germline ends. Germline loops: CDR1 LNHDA, CDR2 SQIVND (reference sequence). The CDR3 runs to 15 residues. CDR3 bases: TGTGCCAGTAGCCGGGGTGGGACAAGGAATTCACCCCTCCACTTT. Protein product: CASSRGGTRNSPLHF.

This clone was observed a few times. The rearrangement joins TRBV2 to TRBJ2-3; maybe TRBD1 (5 bases). The V end lost 7 bases, the J end lost 6 bases, and 17 bases lay between the germline ends. Germline CDR1 and CDR2: SNHLY and FYNNEI. The CDR3 length is 14 residues. The CDR3 bases are TGTGCCAGCAAGGGGTACCTCTTGTCTGATACGCAGTATTTT. It encodes CASKGYLLSDTQYF.

This clone was seen more than once but under ten times. J is TRBJ1-2 and V is TRBV6-5; possibly TRBD1 for D (5 bases). The CDR3 has 15 amino acids. The V and J ends lost 6 bases and 5 bases respectively, with 19 bases between them. Germline V gene sequence: CDR1 MNHEY, CDR2 SVGAGI. The CDR3 loop is CASSRDGPAGYGYTF. CDR3 bases: TGTGCCAGCAGCCGCGACGGGCCCGCAGGGTATGGCTACACCTTC.

The chain recombines TRBV30 with TRBJ1-1, with D perhaps matching TRBD1 (5 bases). The V end was cut by 5 bases, the J end by 0 bases, with 10 bases between. From germline, CDR1 is GTSNPN and CDR2 SVGIG (reference sequence). The CDR3 contains 13 residues. As DNA, the CDR3 is TGTGCCTGGTGGGGCAGGGTGAACACTGAAGCTTTCTTT. Residues: CAWWGRVNTEAFF.

This clone occurred once. The chain carries TRBV6-2 or TRBV6-3 and TRBJ2-1, with TRBD2 identical over 10 bases. The V segment lost 6 bases and the J segment 9 bases; nucleotides outside the gene matches: 14. Germline V lookup: CDR1 MNHEY, CDR2 SVGEGT. This CDR3 has 16 amino acids. The CDR3 loop reads CASSWTSGTPMGEQFF. CDR3 nucleotides: TGTGCCAGCAGCTGGACTAGCGGCACCCCCATGGGTGAGCAGTTCTTC.

The rearrangement uses TRBV18 and TRBJ1-1, with a possible D match to TRBD1 (5 bases). The CDR3 runs 15 residues. Germline CDR1 is KGHSH and CDR2 is LQKENI. With 3 bases removed from V and 10 bases from J, the gap between germline ends came to 21 bases. CDR3 in amino acids: CASSPGEQDLGGAFF. CDR3 DNA sequence: TGTGCCAGCTCACCTGGGGAACAGGACCTGGGTGGAGCTTTCTTT.

CDR3 loop: CASSQGSSPGQSELFF. CDR3 in DNA: TGTGCCAGCAGCCAAGGATCCTCCCCCGGACAGTCCGAGCTGTTTTTT. V usage is TRBV14 and J usage is TRBJ2-2; D perhaps matches TRBD1 (6 bases). The V end lost 1 base, the J end lost 11 bases, and 20 bases lay between the germline ends. Germline V gene data show CDR1 as SGHDN and CDR2 as FVKESK. This CDR3 is 16 amino acids long.